One and the same sample provided the 25 T cell receptor beta chains below, sequenced in a study of monozygotic twins with inflammatory bowel disease. After re-calling the 5' RACE reads, TCRdb lists one entry per CDR3 protein, DNA absent. The table for this sample gives over 350,000 distinct CDR3 sequences. The material sequenced was blood. The receptors were sampled from a human donor with ulcerative colitis or Crohn's disease, or a healthy co-twin of an affected twin (not recorded which).

CDR3 amino acids: CASSEGARQPQHF. The genes are TRBV11-1 and TRBJ1-5; TCRdb outputs TRBD1, but without DNA this stays unchecked. CDR1 is SGHAT, CDR2 FQDESV, per germline (reference sequence). This CDR3 contains 13 residues.

This rearrangement joins TRBV10-3 to TRBJ2-5; TCRdb selects TRBD1, and the lack of DNA leaves this call unchecked. The CDR3 totals 16 residues. Germline lookup yields CDR1 ENHRY and CDR2 SYGVKD. The CDR3 loop is CAISAGTGAAQETQYF.

The chain has TRBV6-5 and TRBJ2-5; the TRBD1 assignment by TCRdb is unverifiable without DNA. Germline lookup yields CDR1 MNHEY and CDR2 SVGAGI. This CDR3 region has 14 residues. CDR3 loop: CASSYLTGRETQYF.

CDR3 loop: CASIRRGGNNSPLHF. The V and J genes are TRBV6-1 and TRBJ1-6; TCRdb's D call, TRBD1, is unchecked because there is no DNA. There are 15 residues in the CDR3. Germline V CDR1 and CDR2: MNHNS, SASEGT.

The chain has TRBV5-1 and TRBJ2-2. The CDR3 consists of 15 residues. CDR1 SGHRS and CDR2 YFSETQ come from the germline V gene. The CDR3 protein is CASSLAVIGAGELFF.

The rearrangement links TRBV10-3 to TRBJ2-7; TCRdb lists TRBD1, though no DNA is available to test this call. This CDR3 has 15 amino acids. Germline V gene lookup returns CDR1 ENHRY and CDR2 SYGVKD. CDR3 in amino acids: CAINEPGQGVNEQYF.

The J gene is TRBJ1-1, the V gene TRBV12-3 or TRBV12-4; TCRdb picks TRBD1, but there is no DNA to check that call. The CDR3 runs 13 residues. The CDR3 loop reads CASSRRQVGEAFF.

V and J are TRBV7-6 and TRBJ2-3; lacking DNA, the TRBD2 call made by TCRdb goes unchecked. The CDR3 sequence is 18 residues long. From germline, CDR1 is SGHVS and CDR2 FNYEAQ. The CDR3 protein is CASSLVLLAGPSTDTQYF.

The gene calls are TRBV29-1 and TRBJ2-3; TCRdb picks TRBD2, but there is no DNA to check that call. Per germline, CDR1 SQVTM and CDR2 ANQGSEA. The CDR3 length is 13 residues. The CDR3 loop reads CSVVPGGIDTQYF.

The chain couples TRBV7-2 to TRBJ2-1; TCRdb lists TRBD1, though no DNA is available to test this call. Germline values: CDR1 SGHTA, CDR2 FQGNSA. This CDR3 has 13 residues. The CDR3 loop reads CASGNRAVNEQFF.

The chain employs TRBV6-2 or TRBV6-3 and TRBJ2-1; TCRdb indicates TRBD2, and absent DNA this call remains unverified. CDR3 length: 15 residues. Germline loops: CDR1 MNHEY, CDR2 SVGEGT. CDR3 amino acids: CASSYPRTSVGEQFF.

The rearrangement uses TRBV19 and TRBJ2-7; TCRdb lists TRBD2, though no DNA is available to test this call. The CDR3 spans 16 residues. Germline-derived CDR1 and CDR2 are LNHDA and SQIVND (reference sequence). CDR3 protein: CASSIVGAGGNNEQYF.

V and J are TRBV7-9 and TRBJ2-3; TCRdb's assignment of TRBD2 cannot be checked, as there is no DNA. This CDR3 region has 15 residues. Germline lookup yields CDR1 SEHNR and CDR2 FQNEAQ (reference sequence). Here the CDR3 reads CASSWPGLSTDTQYF.

The chain uses TRBV6-2 or TRBV6-3 and TRBJ2-7. Germline V gene lookup returns CDR1 MNHEY and CDR2 SVGEGT. This CDR3 spans 16 amino acids. The CDR3: CASSYNDVQPSYEQYF.

The chain has TRBV5-5 and TRBJ2-7; TCRdb's D gene call, TRBD1, goes unchecked for lack of DNA. The CDR3 extends over 14 amino acids. Germline CDR1 is SGHKS and CDR2 is YYEKEE (reference sequence). The CDR3 region is CASSGTGNVYEQYF.

V and J are TRBV5-1 and TRBJ2-2. CDR3 size: 15 residues. Germline CDR1 and CDR2: SGHRS and YFSETQ. CDR3 region: CASSLVRGKSGELFF.

The chain joins TRBV3-1 to TRBJ1-4. From germline, CDR1 is LGHDT and CDR2 YNNKEL (reference sequence). CDR3 size: 14 residues. CDR3 in amino acids: CASTRLGSNEKLFF.

This chain joins TRBV29-1 and TRBJ1-2; the D call of TRBD1 rests on TCRdb alone, since no DNA is present to check it. Germline V CDR1 and CDR2: SQVTM, ANQGSEA. The CDR3 runs to 14 residues. CDR3 in amino acids: CSVLEGTGYYGYTF.

The chain combines TRBV4-3 with TRBJ2-2; there is no DNA to check the TCRdb D call of TRBD2. CDR3 length: 17 residues. Germline assignment: CDR1 LGHNA and CDR2 YSLEER. The CDR3 spells CASSQIRGGANTGELFF.

The chain is built from TRBV12-3 or TRBV12-4 and TRBJ2-7; the D call from TCRdb, TRBD2, cannot be confirmed without DNA. The CDR3 covers 14 residues. The CDR3 loop is CASSPTSGGSEQYF.

The chain links TRBV6-2 or TRBV6-3 to TRBJ2-3; TCRdb lists TRBD1, though no DNA is available to test this call. This CDR3 region has 13 residues. Germline values: CDR1 MNHEY, CDR2 SVGEGT. The CDR3 sequence: CASSFRAVDTQYF.

The V call is TRBV12-3 or TRBV12-4, the J call TRBJ1-2. The CDR3 length is 12 residues. The CDR3 here is CASRLQGGGYTF.

V usage is TRBV5-1 and J usage is TRBJ2-3; TCRdb gives TRBD1 as the D gene, but with no DNA this cannot be confirmed. The CDR3 spans 16 residues. CDR1 is SGHRS, CDR2 YFSETQ, per germline. The CDR3 sequence is CASSLGSPVSTDTQYF. The full variable domain, with the rest looked up from reference TRBV5-1 and TRBJ2-3, is KAGVTQTPRYLIKTRGQQVTLSCSPISGHRSVSWYQQTPGQGLQFLFEYFSETQRNKGNFPGRFSGRQFSNSRSEMNVSTLELGDSALYLCASSLGSPVSTDTQYFGPGTRLTVL.

This CDR3 reads CASSLTPGLAGGHNEQFF. The chain uses TRBV7-3 and TRBJ2-1; with no DNA, the TCRdb D assignment of TRBD2 cannot be verified. Germline CDR1 is SGHTA and CDR2 is FQGTGA. The CDR3 spans 18 residues.

The chain combines TRBV18 with TRBJ1-4; the TRBD1 assignment by TCRdb is unverifiable without DNA. This CDR3 has 15 amino acids. CDR1 is KGHSH and CDR2 is LQKENI in the germline V gene. The chain's CDR3 is CASSPSTGWDEKLFF.